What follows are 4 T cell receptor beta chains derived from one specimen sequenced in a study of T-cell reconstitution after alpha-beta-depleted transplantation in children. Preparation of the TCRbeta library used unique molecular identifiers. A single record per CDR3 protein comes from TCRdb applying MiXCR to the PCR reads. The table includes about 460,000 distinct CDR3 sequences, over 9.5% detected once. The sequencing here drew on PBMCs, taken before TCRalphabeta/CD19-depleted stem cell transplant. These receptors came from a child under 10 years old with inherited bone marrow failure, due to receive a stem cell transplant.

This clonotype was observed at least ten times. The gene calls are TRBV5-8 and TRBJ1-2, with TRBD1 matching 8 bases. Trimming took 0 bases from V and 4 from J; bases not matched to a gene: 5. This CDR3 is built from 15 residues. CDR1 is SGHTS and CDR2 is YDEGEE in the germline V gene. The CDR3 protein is CASSLGGQVFYGYTF. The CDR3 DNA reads TGTGCCAGCAGCTTGGGGGGACAGGTATTCTATGGCTACACCTTC.

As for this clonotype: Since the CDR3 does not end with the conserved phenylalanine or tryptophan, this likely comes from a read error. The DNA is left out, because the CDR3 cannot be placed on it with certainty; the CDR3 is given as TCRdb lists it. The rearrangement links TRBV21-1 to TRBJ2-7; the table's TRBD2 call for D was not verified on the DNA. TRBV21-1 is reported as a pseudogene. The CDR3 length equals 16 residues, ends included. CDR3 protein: CASSNGLAGASYEQYL.

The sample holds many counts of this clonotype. CDR3 in amino acids: CASSVISNQPQHF. The CDR3 nucleotides are TGCGCCAGCAGTGTGATTAGCAATCAGCCCCAGCATTTT. The chain couples TRBV10-2 to TRBJ1-5, with no clear D. Trimming took 4 bases from V and 0 from J, leaving 4 bases between them. Germline V gives CDR1 WSHSY, CDR2 SAAADI. CDR3 size: 13 residues.

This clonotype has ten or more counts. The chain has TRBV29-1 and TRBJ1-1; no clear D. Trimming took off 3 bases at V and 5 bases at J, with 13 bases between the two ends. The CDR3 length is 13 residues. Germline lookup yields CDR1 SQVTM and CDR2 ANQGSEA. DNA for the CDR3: TGCAGCGTTGAGGCGGTCCGTGGGACTGAAGCTTTCTTT. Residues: CSVEAVRGTEAFF.